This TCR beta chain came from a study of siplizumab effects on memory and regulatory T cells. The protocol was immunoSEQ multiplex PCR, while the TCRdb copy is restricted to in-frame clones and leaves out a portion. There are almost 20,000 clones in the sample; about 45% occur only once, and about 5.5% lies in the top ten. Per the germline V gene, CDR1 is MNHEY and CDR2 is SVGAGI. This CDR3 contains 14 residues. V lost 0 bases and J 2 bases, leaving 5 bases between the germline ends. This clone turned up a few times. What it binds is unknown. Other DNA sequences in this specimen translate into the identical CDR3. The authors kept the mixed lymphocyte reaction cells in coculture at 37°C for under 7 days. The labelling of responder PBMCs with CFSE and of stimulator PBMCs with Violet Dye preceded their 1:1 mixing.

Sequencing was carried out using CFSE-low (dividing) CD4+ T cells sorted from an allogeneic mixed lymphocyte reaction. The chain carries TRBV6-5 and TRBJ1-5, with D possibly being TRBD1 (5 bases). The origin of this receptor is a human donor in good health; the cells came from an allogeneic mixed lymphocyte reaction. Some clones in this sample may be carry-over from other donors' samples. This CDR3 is CASSYSGGNQPQHF. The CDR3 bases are TGTGCCAGCAGTTACTCGGGGGGCAATCAGCCCCAGCATTTT.